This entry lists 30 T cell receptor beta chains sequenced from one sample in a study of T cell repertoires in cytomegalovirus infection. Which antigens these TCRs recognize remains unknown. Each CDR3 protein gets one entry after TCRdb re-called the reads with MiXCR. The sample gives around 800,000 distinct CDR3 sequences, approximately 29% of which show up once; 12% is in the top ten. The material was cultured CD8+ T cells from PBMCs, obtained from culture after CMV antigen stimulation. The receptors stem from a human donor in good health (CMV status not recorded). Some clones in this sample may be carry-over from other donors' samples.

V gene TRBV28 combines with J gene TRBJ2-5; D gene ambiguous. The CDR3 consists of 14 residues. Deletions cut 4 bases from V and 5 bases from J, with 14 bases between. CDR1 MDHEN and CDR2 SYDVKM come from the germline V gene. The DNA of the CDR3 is TGTGCCAGCAGTTCGGCCGAAATCGGGGAGACCCAGTACTTC. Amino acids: CASSSAEIGETQYF.

CDR3 in amino acids: CASKTLGQTNSPLHF. In DNA, the CDR3 is TGTGCCAGCAAAACCCTGGGACAGACTAATTCACCCCTCCACTTT. V is TRBV2 and J is TRBJ1-6, with 7 bases lining up with TRBD1. The CDR3 is 15 residues long. CDR1 is SNHLY, CDR2 FYNNEI, per germline. Losses at the gene ends were 7 bases for V and 6 bases for J; bases not matched to a gene: 9.

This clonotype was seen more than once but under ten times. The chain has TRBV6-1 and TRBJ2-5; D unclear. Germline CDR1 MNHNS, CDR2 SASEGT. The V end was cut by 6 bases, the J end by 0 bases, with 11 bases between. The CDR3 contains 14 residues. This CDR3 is CASSLGPDQETQYF. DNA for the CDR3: TGTGCCAGCAGCCTGGGCCCGGACCAAGAGACCCAGTACTTC.

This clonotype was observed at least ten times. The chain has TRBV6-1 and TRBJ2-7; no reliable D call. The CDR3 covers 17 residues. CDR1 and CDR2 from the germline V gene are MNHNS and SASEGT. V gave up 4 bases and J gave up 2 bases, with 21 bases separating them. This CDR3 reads CASSVPTLGSHTYEQYV. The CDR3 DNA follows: TGTGCCAGCAGTGTTCCAACCTTGGGCAGCCACACCTACGAGCAGTACGTC.

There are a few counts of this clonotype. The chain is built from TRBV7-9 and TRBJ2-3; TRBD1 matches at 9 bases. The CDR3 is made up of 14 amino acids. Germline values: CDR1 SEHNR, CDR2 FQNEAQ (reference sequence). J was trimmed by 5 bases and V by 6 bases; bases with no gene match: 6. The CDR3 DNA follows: TGTGCCAGCAGGGCGGGACAGGGTAAAGATACGCAGTATTTT. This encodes CASRAGQGKDTQYF.

DNA of the CDR3: TGTGCCAGCAGTTTCGTCCACGTGGGCCCTAGCACAGATACGCAGTATTTT. As protein: CASSFVHVGPSTDTQYF. This chain uses TRBV27 with TRBJ2-3; D not certain. V was shortened by 3 bases and J by 0 bases, with 16 bases between the two germline ends. Germline V gene data show CDR1 as MNHEY and CDR2 as SMNVEV (reference sequence). The length of the CDR3 is 17 residues.

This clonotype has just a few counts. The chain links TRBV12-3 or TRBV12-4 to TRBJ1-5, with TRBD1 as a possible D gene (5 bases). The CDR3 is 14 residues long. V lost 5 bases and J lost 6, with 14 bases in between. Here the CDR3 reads CASSPLRGGQPQHF. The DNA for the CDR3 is TGTGCCAGCAGTCCCCTTAGGGGCGGTCAGCCCCAGCATTTT.

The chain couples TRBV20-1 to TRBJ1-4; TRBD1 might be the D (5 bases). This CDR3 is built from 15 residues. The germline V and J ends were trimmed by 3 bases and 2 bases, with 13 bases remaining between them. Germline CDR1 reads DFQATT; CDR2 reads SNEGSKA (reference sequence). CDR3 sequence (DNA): TGCAGTGCTAGGGCCGACAGCCGGACTAATGAAAAACTGTTTTTT. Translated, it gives CSARADSRTNEKLFF.

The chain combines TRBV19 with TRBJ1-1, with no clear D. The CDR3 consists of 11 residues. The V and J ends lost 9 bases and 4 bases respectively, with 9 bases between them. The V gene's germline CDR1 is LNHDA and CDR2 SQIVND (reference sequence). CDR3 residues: CASQWSTEAFF. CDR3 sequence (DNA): TGTGCCAGCCAGTGGTCCACTGAAGCTTTCTTT.

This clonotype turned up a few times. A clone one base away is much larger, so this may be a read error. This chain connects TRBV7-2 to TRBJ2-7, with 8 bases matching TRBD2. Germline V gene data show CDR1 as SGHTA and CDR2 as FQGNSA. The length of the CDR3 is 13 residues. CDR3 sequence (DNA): TGTGTCAGCAGCCGTACAGCGGGGGACGAGCAGTACTTC. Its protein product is CVSSRTAGDEQYF.

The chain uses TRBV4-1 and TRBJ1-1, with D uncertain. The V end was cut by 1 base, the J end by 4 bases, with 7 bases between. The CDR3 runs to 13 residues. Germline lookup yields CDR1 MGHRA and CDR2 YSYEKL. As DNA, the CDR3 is TGCGCCAGCAGCCAAGTGGCCCCCACTGAAGCTTTCTTT. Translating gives CASSQVAPTEAFF.

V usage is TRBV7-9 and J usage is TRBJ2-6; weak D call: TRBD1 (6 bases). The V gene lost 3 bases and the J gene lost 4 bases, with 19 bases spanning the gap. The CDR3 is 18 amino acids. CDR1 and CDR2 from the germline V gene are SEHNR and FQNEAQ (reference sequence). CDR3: CASSFTQGRGAGANVLTF. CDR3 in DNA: TGTGCCAGCAGCTTTACACAGGGAAGGGGAGCGGGGGCCAACGTCCTGACTTTC. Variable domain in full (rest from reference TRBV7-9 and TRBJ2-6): DTGVSQNPRHKITKRGQNVTFRCDPISEHNRLYWYRQTLGQGPEFLTYFQNEAQLEKSRLLSDRFSAERPKGSFSTLEIQRTEQGDSAMYLCASSFTQGRGAGANVLTFGAGSRLTVL.

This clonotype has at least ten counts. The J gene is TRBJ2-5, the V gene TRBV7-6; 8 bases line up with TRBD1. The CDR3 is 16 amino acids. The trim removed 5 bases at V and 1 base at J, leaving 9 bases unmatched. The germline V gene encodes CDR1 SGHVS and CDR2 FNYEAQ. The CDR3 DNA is TGTGCCAGCAGCCCAGGCTGGGGACAGGCCCAAGAGACCCAGTACTTC. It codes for CASSPGWGQAQETQYF. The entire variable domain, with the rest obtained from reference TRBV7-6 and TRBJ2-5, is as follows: GAGVSQSPRYKVTKRGQDVALRCDPISGHVSLYWYRQALGQGPEFLTYFNYEAQQDKSGLPNDRFSAERPEGSISTLTIQRTEQRDSAMYRCASSPGWGQAQETQYFGPGTRLLVL.

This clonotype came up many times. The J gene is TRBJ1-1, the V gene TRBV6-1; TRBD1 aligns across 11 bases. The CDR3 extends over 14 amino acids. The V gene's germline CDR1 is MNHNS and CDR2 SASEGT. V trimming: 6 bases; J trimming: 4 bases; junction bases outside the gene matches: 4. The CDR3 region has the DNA TGTGCCAGCAGACCCGGGACAGGGGGCACTGAAGCTTTCTTT. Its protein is CASRPGTGGTEAFF.

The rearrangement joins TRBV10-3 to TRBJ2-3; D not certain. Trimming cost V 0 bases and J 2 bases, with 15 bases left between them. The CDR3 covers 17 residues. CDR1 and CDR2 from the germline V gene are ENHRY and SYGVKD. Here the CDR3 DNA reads TGTGCCATCAGTGAGTCATTCGCGGACGGACCCACAGATACGCAGTATTTT. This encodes CAISESFADGPTDTQYF.

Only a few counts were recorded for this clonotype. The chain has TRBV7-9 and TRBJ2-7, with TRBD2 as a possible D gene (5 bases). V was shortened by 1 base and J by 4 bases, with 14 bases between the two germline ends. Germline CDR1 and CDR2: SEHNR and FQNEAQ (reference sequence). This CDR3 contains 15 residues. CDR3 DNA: TGTGCCAGCAGCTTAGTTCCTGTGAGCGGTTACGAGCAGTACTTC. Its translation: CASSLVPVSGYEQYF. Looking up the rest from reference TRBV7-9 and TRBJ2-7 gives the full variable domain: DTGVSQNPRHKITKRGQNVTFRCDPISEHNRLYWYRQTLGQGPEFLTYFQNEAQLEKSRLLSDRFSAERPKGSFSTLEIQRTEQGDSAMYLCASSLVPVSGYEQYFGPGTRLTVT.

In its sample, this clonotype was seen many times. This CDR3 is CASSLVWGGNQPQHF. CDR3 in DNA: TGTGCCAGCAGCTTAGTTTGGGGCGGCAATCAGCCCCAGCATTTT. The rearrangement links TRBV7-6 to TRBJ1-5; possibly TRBD1 for D (5 bases). The CDR3 runs to 15 residues. Per the germline V gene, CDR1 is SGHVS and CDR2 is FNYEAQ. Trimming took off 1 base at V and 2 bases at J, with 9 bases between the two ends.

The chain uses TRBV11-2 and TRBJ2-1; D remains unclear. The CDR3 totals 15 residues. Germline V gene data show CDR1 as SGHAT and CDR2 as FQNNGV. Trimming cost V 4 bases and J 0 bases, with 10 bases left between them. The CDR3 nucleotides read TGTGCCAGCAGCTACCCCTCGAGCTCCTACAATGAGCAGTTCTTC. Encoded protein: CASSYPSSSYNEQFF.

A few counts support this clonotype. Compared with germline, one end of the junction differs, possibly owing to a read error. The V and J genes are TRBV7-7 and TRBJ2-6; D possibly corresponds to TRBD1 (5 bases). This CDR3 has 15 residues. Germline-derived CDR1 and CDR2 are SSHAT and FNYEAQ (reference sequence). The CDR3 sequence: CASSLGVAGANVLTF. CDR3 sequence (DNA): TGTGCTAGCAGCTTAGGGGTTGCTGGGGCCAACGTCCTGACTTTC.

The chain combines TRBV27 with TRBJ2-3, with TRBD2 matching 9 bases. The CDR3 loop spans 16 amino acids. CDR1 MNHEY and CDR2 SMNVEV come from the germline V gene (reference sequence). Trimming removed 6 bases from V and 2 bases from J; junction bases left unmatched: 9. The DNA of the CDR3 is TGTGCCAGCAGCCCGTCTAGCGGGGAGATCACAGATACGCAGTATTTT. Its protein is CASSPSSGEITDTQYF.

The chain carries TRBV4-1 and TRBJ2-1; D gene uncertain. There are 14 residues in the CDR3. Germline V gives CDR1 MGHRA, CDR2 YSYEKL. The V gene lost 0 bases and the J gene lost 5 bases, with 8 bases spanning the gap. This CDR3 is CASSQEEPDNEQFF. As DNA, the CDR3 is TGCGCCAGCAGCCAAGAGGAGCCCGACAATGAGCAGTTCTTC.

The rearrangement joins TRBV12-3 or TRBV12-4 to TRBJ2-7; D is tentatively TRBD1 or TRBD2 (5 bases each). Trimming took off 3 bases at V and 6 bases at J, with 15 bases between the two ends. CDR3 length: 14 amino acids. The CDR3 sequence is CASSFGGRLSEQYV. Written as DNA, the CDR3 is TGTGCCAGCAGTTTTGGGGGTAGGCTGAGCGAGCAGTACGTC.

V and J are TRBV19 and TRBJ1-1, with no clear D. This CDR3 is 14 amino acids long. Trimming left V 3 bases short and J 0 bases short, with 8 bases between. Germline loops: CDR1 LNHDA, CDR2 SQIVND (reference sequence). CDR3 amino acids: CASSIFGLNTEAFF. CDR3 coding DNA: TGTGCCAGTAGTATTTTTGGGTTGAACACTGAAGCTTTCTTT.

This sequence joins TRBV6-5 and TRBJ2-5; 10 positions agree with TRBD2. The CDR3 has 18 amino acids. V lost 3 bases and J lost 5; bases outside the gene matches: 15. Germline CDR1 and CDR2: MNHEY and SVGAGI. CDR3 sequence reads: CASSYFSGSGGREETQYF. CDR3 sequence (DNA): TGTGCCAGCAGTTATTTCTCTGGTAGCGGGGGGAGAGAGGAGACCCAGTACTTC.

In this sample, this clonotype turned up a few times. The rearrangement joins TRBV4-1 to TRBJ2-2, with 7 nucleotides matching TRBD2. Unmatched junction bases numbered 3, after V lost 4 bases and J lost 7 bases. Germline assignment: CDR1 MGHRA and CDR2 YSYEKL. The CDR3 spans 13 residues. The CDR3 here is CASSLRGDGELFF. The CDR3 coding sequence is TGCGCCAGCAGCCTCCGGGGGGACGGGGAGCTGTTTTTT.

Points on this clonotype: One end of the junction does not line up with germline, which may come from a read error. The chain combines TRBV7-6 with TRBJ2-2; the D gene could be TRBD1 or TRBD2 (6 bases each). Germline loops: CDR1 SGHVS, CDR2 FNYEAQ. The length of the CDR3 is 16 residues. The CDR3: CASSSIGGPDTGELFF. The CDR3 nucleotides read TGTGCTAGCAGCTCAATAGGGGGGCCAGACACCGGGGAGCTGTTTTTT. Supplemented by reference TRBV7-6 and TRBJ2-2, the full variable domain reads GAGVSQSPRYKVTKRGQDVALRCDPISGHVSLYWYRQALGQGPEFLTYFNYEAQQDKSGLPNDRFSAERPEGSISTLTIQRTEQRDSAMYRCASSSIGGPDTGELFFGEGSRLTVL.

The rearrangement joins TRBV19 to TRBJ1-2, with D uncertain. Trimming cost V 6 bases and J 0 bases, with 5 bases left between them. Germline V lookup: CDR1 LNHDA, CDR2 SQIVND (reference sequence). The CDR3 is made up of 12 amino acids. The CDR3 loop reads CASSWANYGYTF. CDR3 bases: TGTGCCAGTAGCTGGGCTAACTATGGCTACACCTTC.

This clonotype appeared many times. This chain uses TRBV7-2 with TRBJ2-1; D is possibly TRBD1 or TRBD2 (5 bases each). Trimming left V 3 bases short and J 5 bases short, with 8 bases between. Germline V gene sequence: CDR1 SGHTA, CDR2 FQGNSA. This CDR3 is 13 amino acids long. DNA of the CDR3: TGTGCCAGCAGCTTGGGACCAAACAATGAGCAGTTCTTC. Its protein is CASSLGPNNEQFF.

In nucleotides, the CDR3 is TGTGCCAGCAGTTCCCAGCGGGGGGGTAATGAGCAGTTCTTC. This translates into CASSSQRGGNEQFF. The chain is built from TRBV27 and TRBJ2-1; TRBD2 agrees at 10 bases. V lost 4 bases, J lost 7 bases, and 4 bases stayed unmatched. The germline CDR1 and CDR2 sequences are MNHEY and SMNVEV (reference sequence). The CDR3 sequence is 14 residues long.

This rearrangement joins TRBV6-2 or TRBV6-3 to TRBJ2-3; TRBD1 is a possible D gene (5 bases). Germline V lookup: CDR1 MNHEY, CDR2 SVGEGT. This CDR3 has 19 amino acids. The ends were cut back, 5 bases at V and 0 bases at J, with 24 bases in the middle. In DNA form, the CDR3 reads TGTGCCAGCAGTGGAATCCCGGAGACAGAACATTGGAGCACAGATACGCAGTATTTT. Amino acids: CASSGIPETEHWSTDTQYF.